These 14 T cell receptor beta chains originate from one sample sequenced in a study of early T cells in non-severe SARS-CoV-2 infection. TCRdb independently ran MiXCR on the 5' RACE reads; one entry per CDR3 protein. The sample holds under 70,000 distinct CDR3 sequences, approximately 11% seen once. Sample: whole blood. Receptors were obtained from an adult who was a healthcare worker with PCR-confirmed SARS-CoV-2 infection or an uninfected control (not recorded which).

This clonotype was seen a handful of times. This sequence joins TRBV29-1 and TRBJ2-5, with a weak D call TRBD1 (6 bases). The CDR3 contains 12 residues. Trimming removed 5 bases at V and 4 bases at J, with 11 bases between. Germline CDR1 and CDR2: SQVTM and ANQGSEA. The CDR3 spells CSVKTGIETQYF. The CDR3, as DNA: TGCAGCGTTAAAACAGGGATAGAGACCCAGTACTTC.

This clonotype was detected a few times. The gene calls are TRBV20-1 and TRBJ1-1; perhaps TRBD1 as D (5 bases). This CDR3 spans 16 amino acids. Trimming left V 4 bases short and J 5 bases short, with 23 bases between. Germline V gives CDR1 DFQATT, CDR2 SNEGSKA (reference sequence). The DNA for the CDR3 is TGCAGTGCTAAGGAAATCGACAGACCGGCGGGGACTGAAGCTTTCTTT. Its protein is CSAKEIDRPAGTEAFF.

Ten or more counts support this clonotype. The V call is TRBV6-2 or TRBV6-3, the J call TRBJ1-4; D gene ambiguous. The CDR3 runs to 13 residues. CDR1 is MNHEY and CDR2 is SVGEGT in the germline V gene. The ends were cut back, 4 bases at V and 11 bases at J, with 14 bases in the middle. The CDR3 loop is CASSWSAGTKLFF. As DNA, the CDR3 is TGTGCCAGCAGTTGGTCAGCTGGAACGAAACTGTTTTTT.

This clonotype was observed many times. CDR3 sequence reads: CASSQAPRREQFF. In DNA, the CDR3 is TGTGCCAGCAGCCAAGCTCCCCGACGGGAGCAGTTCTTC. This rearrangement joins TRBV3-1 to TRBJ2-1; D is unclear. Germline V gene sequence: CDR1 LGHDT, CDR2 YNNKEL (reference sequence). This CDR3 is 13 amino acids long. V lost 1 base and J lost 10, with 11 bases in between.

This clonotype was counted many times. CDR3 region: CASSGRGTHSYEQYF. DNA for the CDR3: TGTGCCAGCTCAGGACGCGGGACGCACTCCTACGAGCAGTACTTC. The chain couples TRBV18 to TRBJ2-7, with TRBD2 as a possible D gene (6 bases). Trimming cost V 5 bases and J 0 bases, with 14 bases left between them. This CDR3 has 15 residues. Germline lookup yields CDR1 KGHSH and CDR2 LQKENI.

V gene TRBV19 combines with J gene TRBJ2-1, with TRBD1 matching over 9 bases. The length of the CDR3 is 13 residues. J gave up 4 bases and V 11 bases, and 6 bases lay outside the gene matches. Germline assignment: CDR1 LNHDA and CDR2 SQIVND (reference sequence). The CDR3 DNA reads TGTGCCGCAGCAGGACAGGGGTACAATGAGCAGTTCTTC. Translated, it gives CAAAGQGYNEQFF. Supplemented by reference TRBV19 and TRBJ2-1, the full variable domain reads DGGITQSPKYLFRKEGQNVTLSCEQNLNHDAMYWYRQDPGQGLRLIYYSQIVNDFQKGDIAEGYSVSREKKESFPLTVTSAQKNPTAFYLCAAAGQGYNEQFFGPGTRLTVL.

The rearrangement uses TRBV27 and TRBJ1-2; D possibly corresponds to TRBD1 (5 bases). The ends were cut back, 4 bases at V and 8 bases at J, with 20 bases in the middle. The CDR3 totals 15 residues. Germline V gene data show CDR1 as MNHEY and CDR2 as SMNVEV (reference sequence). CDR3 amino acids: CASSSRPGTTRGYTF. The CDR3, as DNA: TGTGCCAGCAGTTCCCGCCCAGGGACGACGAGAGGCTACACCTTC.

This clonotype occurred a few times. As the CDR3 is not closed by the conserved phenylalanine or tryptophan, this likely results from a read error. The V call is TRBV6-5, the J call TRBJ2-5; D may be TRBD1 or TRBD2 (6 bases each). CDR1 MNHEY and CDR2 SVGAGI come from the germline V gene. The CDR3 spans 15 residues. Trimming cost V 0 bases and J 4 bases, with 12 bases left between them. The CDR3 nucleotides are TGTGCCAGCAGTTACTCAGGGGGAGGTGGAGAGACCCAGTACCTC. Its protein product is CASSYSGGGGETQYL.

The J gene is TRBJ2-2, the V gene TRBV28; either TRBD1 or TRBD2 may supply D (5 bases each). The CDR3 length is 15 residues. The V gene lost 5 bases and the J gene lost 6 bases, with 16 bases spanning the gap. Germline values: CDR1 MDHEN, CDR2 SYDVKM. This CDR3 is CASSTLGGSAGELFF. Here the CDR3 DNA reads TGTGCCAGCAGTACCCTTGGGGGATCGGCCGGGGAGCTGTTTTTT.

The rearrangement uses TRBV7-9 and TRBJ1-4; TRBD1 matches at 7 bases. Germline assignment: CDR1 SEHNR and CDR2 FQNEAQ (reference sequence). The CDR3 runs to 16 residues. Germline trimming cut 0 bases from V and 2 bases from J; bases unmatched to any gene: 3. CDR3 residues: CASSLARGGTNEKLFF. In DNA, the CDR3 is TGTGCCAGCAGCTTAGCGCGAGGGGGCACTAATGAAAAACTGTTTTTT.

A few counts support this clonotype. This rearrangement joins TRBV10-2 to TRBJ1-2; D is perhaps TRBD1 (5 bases). The CDR3 covers 11 residues. Germline V gives CDR1 WSHSY, CDR2 SAAADI. V dropped 6 bases and J dropped 5 bases, with 7 bases sitting between them. Written as DNA, the CDR3 is TGCGCCAGCAGGGCAGGGTATGGCTACACCTTC. Translation: CASRAGYGYTF.

On this clonotype: Possible read error: a much larger clone is one base away. The chain combines TRBV6-1 with TRBJ1-2, with unresolved D. Germline V gives CDR1 MNHNS, CDR2 SASEGT. CDR3 size: 16 residues. V dropped 4 bases and J dropped 7 bases, with 22 bases sitting between them. The CDR3 coding sequence is TGTGCCAGCAGTGTAGAAGAGCAGCGCCGTTGGGGTGGCTACACCTTC. It yields the protein CASSVEEQRRWGGYTF.

In nucleotides, the CDR3 is TGCAGTGCCATAGACGGCCGCCCTAACTATGGCTACACCTTC. It yields the protein CSAIDGRPNYGYTF. This chain uses TRBV20-1 with TRBJ1-2; D not resolved. The CDR3 is 14 residues long. Germline V CDR1 and CDR2: DFQATT, SNEGSKA (reference sequence). The V end lost 6 bases, the J end lost 0 bases, and 14 bases lay between the germline ends.

This clonotype was recorded many times. The chain employs TRBV5-1 and TRBJ2-5; D is possibly TRBD2 (6 bases). The CDR3 runs 16 residues. The V gene lost 4 bases and the J gene lost 0 bases, with 16 bases spanning the gap. Looked up from germline, CDR1 is SGHRS and CDR2 is YFSETQ. DNA of the CDR3: TGCGCCAGCAGCACGGGGACTGCCACGTACCAAGAGACCCAGTACTTC. It is translated as CASSTGTATYQETQYF.